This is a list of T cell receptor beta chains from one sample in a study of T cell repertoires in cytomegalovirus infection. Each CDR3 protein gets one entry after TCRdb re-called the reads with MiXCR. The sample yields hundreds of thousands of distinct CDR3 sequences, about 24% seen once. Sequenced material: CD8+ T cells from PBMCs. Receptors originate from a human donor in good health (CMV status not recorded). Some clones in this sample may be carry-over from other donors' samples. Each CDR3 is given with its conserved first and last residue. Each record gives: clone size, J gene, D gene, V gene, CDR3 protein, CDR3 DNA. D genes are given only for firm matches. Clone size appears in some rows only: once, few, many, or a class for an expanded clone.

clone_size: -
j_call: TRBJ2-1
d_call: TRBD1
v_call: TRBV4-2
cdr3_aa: CASSQDPDRDIYNEQFF
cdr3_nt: TGTGCCAGCAGCCAAGACCCGGACAGGGACATATACAATGAGCAGTTCTTC

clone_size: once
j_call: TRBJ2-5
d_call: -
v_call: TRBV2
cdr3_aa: CASIINKETQYF
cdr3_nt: TGTGCCAGCATTATTAATAAAGAGACCCAGTACTTC

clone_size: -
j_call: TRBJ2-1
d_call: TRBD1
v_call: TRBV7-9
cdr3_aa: CASSPRDRVMDEQFF
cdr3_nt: TGTGCCAGCAGCCCCCGGGACAGGGTAATGGATGAGCAGTTCTTC

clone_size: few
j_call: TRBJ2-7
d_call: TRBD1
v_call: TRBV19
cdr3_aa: CASSPAGTGDEQYF
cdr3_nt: TGTGCCAGTAGTCCCGCCGGGACAGGGGACGAGCAGTACTTC

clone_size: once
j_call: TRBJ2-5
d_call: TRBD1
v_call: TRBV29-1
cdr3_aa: CSVDRTGGPSETQYF
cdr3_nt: TGCAGCGTTGATCGGACAGGGGGGCCCTCAGAGACCCAGTACTTC

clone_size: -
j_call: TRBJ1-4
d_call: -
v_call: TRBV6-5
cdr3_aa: CASTRGRAGVGEKLFF
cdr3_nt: TGTGCCAGCACCCGCGGCAGGGCGGGAGTTGGTGAAAAACTGTTTTTT

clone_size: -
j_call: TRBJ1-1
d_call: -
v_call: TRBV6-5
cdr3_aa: CASSYSLDMNTEAFF
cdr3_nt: TGTGCCAGCAGTTACTCTCTGGATATGAACACTGAAGCTTTCTTT

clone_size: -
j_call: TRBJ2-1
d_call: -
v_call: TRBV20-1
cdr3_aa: CSAPRDLSSYNEQFF
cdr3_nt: TGCAGTGCCCCGAGGGACTTAAGCTCCTACAATGAGCAGTTCTTC

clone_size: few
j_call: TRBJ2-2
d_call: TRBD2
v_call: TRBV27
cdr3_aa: CASLPHLAANGELFF
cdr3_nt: TGTGCCAGCCTCCCACATCTAGCGGCAAACGGGGAGCTGTTTTTT

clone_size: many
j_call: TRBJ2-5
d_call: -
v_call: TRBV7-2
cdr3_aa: CATSPPQETQYF
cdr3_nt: TGTGCCACTTCACCCCCCCAAGAGACCCAGTACTTC

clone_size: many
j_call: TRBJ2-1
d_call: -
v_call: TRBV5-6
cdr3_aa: CASNMGRPFDEQFF
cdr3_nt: TGTGCCAGCAACATGGGACGGCCCTTCGATGAGCAGTTCTTC

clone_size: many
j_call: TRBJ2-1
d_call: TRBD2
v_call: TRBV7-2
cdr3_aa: CASSLNLPASGGEDEQFF
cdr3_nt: TGTGCCAGCAGCTTAAACCTTCCGGCCAGCGGGGGCGAGGATGAGCAGTTCTTC

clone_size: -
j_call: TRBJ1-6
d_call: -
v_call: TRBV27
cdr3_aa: CASSLDVSNSPLHF
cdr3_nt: TGTGCCAGCAGTTTGGATGTTTCGAATTCACCCCTCCACTTT

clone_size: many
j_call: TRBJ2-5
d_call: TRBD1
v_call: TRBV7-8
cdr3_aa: CASSSRTGDQETQYF
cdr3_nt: TGTGCCAGCAGCTCGCGGACAGGGGACCAAGAGACCCAGTACTTC

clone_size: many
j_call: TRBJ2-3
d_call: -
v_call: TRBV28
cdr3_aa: CASSQVSTSTDTQYF
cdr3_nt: TGTGCCAGCAGTCAAGTTAGTACTAGCACAGATACGCAGTATTTT

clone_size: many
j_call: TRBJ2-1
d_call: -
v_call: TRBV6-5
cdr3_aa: CASSYGDPNYNEQFF
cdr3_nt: TGTGCCAGCAGTTACGGGGACCCTAATTACAATGAGCAGTTCTTC

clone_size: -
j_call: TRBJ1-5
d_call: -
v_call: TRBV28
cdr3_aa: CASSLRGASSNQPQHF
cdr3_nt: TGTGCCAGCAGTCTCAGGGGTGCCTCTAGCAATCAGCCCCAGCATTTT

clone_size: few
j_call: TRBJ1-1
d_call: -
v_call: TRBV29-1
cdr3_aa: CSPLDPTAEAFF
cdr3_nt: TGCAGCCCCCTAGACCCAACAGCTGAAGCTTTCTTT

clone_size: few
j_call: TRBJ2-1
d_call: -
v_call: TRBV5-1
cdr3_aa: CASRADGSSYNEQFF
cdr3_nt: TGCGCCAGCAGAGCGGACGGGAGCTCCTACAATGAGCAGTTCTTC

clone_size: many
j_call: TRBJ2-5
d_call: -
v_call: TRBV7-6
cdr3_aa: CASSHSGTEETQYF
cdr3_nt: TGTGCCAGCAGCCACTCCGGGACTGAAGAGACCCAGTACTTC

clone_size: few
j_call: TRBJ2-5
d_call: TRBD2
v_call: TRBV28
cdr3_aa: CASTPGASGNQETQYF
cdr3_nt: TGTGCCAGCACCCCAGGGGCTAGCGGGAATCAAGAGACCCAGTACTTC

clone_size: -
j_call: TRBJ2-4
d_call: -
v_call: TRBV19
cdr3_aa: CASKRTGLAKNIQYF
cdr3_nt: TGTGCCAGTAAGCGAACAGGGCTAGCCAAAAACATTCAGTACTTC

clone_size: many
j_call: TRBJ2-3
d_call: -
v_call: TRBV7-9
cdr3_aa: CASSLRWVETDTQYF
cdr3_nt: TGTGCCAGCAGCTTAAGATGGGTGGAGACAGATACGCAGTATTTT

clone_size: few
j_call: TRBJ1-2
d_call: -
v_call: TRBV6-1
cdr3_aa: CASTITGYGYTF
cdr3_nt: TGTGCCAGCACTATCACAGGATATGGCTACACCTTC

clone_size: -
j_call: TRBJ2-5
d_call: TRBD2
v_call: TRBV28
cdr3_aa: CASSSPNPSGGAEETQYF
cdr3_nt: TGTGCCAGCAGTTCCCCAAATCCTAGCGGGGGGGCCGAGGAGACCCAGTACTTC

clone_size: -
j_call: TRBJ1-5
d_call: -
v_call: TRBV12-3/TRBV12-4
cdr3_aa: CASSLVLLGPQHF
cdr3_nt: TGTGCCAGCAGTTTAGTGCTTTTGGGGCCCCAGCATTTT

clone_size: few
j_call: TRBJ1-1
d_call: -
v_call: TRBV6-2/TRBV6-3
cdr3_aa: CASSLGVDAFF
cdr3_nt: TGTGCCAGCAGTTTGGGGGTGGATGCTTTCTTT

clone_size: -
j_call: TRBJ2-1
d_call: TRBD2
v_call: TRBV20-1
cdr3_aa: CSASGGFHEQFF
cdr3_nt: TGCAGTGCGTCGGGGGGGTTCCATGAGCAGTTCTTC

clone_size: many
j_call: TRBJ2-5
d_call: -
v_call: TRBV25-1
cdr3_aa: CASSEAYETQYF
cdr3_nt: TGTGCCAGCAGTGAGGCGTACGAGACCCAGTACTTC

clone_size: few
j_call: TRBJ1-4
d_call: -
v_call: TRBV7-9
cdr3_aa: CASSDPRRPNEKLFF
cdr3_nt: TGTGCCAGCAGCGATCCCCGGAGGCCTAATGAAAAACTGTTTTTT

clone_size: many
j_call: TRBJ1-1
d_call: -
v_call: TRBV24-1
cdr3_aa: CATSDSTGIKNTEAFF
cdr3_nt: TGTGCCACCAGTGATTCCACCGGGATAAAGAACACTGAAGCTTTCTTT

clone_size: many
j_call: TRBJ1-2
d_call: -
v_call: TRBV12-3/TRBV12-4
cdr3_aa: CASSPGAGGYTF
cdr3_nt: TGTGCCAGCAGCCCGGGGGCTGGAGGCTACACCTTC

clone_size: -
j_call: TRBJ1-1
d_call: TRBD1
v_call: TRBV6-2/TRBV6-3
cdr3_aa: CASADRDDFLNTEAFF
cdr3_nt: TGTGCCAGCGCGGACAGGGACGATTTTTTGAACACTGAAGCTTTCTTT

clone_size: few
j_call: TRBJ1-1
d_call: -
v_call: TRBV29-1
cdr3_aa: CSVSAGSTEAFF
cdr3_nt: TGCAGCGTCTCAGCTGGGAGCACTGAAGCTTTCTTT

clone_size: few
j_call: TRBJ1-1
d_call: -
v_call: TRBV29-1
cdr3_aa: CSVGVGRNTEAFF
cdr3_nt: TGCAGCGTTGGGGTAGGACGGAACACTGAAGCTTTCTTT

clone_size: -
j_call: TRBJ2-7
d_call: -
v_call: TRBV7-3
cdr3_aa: CASYKQDSREQYF
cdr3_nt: TGTGCCAGCTACAAACAGGACAGCCGCGAGCAGTACTTC

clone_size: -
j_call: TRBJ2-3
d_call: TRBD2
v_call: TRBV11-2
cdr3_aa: CASSRRAGGVDTQYF
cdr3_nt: TGTGCCAGCAGCCGCCGGGCGGGGGGAGTAGATACGCAGTATTTT

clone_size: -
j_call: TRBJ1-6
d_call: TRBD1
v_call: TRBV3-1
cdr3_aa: CASSPDRAYNSPLHF
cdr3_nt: TGTGCCAGCAGCCCGGACAGGGCCTATAATTCACCCCTCCACTTT

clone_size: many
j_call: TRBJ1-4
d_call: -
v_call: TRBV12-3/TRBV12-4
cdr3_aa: CASSSPTNEKLFF
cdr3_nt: TGTGCCAGCAGTTCCCCCACGAATGAAAAACTGTTTTTT

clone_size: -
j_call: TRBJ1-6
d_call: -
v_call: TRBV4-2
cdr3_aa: CASSLYLQGGNSPLHF
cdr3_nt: TGTGCCAGCAGCCTCTACCTACAGGGCGGGAATTCACCCCTCCACTTT

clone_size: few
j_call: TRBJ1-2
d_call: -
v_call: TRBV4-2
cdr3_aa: CASSQEGPPDVSNGYTF
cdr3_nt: TGTGCCAGCAGCCAAGAAGGACCCCCGGACGTCTCGAATGGCTACACCTTC

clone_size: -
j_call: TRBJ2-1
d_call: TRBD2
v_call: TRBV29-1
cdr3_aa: CSVEASGSSYNEQFF
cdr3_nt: TGCAGCGTTGAGGCTAGCGGAAGCTCCTACAATGAGCAGTTCTTC

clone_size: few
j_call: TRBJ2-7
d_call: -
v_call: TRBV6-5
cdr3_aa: CASSYSSIPSATAMGYEQYF
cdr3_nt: TGTGCCAGCAGTTACTCGAGTATCCCCAGCGCGACCGCGATGGGATACGAGCAGTACTTC

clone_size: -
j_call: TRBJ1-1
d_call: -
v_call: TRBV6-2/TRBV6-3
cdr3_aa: CASSYGTGIYTEAFF
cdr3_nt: TGTGCCAGCAGTTACGGAACAGGGATTTACACTGAAGCTTTCTTT

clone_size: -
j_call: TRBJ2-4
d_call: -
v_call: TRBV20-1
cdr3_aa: CSASGGGIANIQYF
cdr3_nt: TGCAGTGCTAGTGGGGGGGGCATCGCAAACATTCAGTACTTC

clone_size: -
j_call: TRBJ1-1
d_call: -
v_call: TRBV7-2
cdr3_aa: CASSLSTDTEAFF
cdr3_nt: TGTGCCAGCAGCTTATCCACCGACACTGAAGCTTTCTTT